The rows below give T cell receptor beta chains drawn from one sample of a study of blood T cells in healthy people across ages. MiXCR was run by TCRdb on the 5' RACE reads, yielding one entry per CDR3 protein. This table holds about 900,000 distinct CDR3 sequences, around 46% found once. Sequencing was done on a sample of blood. These receptors originate from a man aged 25-45 years in good health. CDR3s include the opening cysteine and the closing phenylalanine or tryptophan. D genes are given only for firm matches. Size values are once, few and many counts, or a class for expanded clones, and some rows have none.

d_call,clone_size,v_call,j_call,cdr3_nt,cdr3_aa
-,-,TRBV14,TRBJ2-6,TGTGCCAGCAGCCGTGGTGCGGCTGGGGCCAACGTCCTGACTTTC,CASSRGAAGANVLTF
TRBD1,-,TRBV25-1,TRBJ2-7,TGTGCCAGCAGTGAAGGCCGAAGGGGGCCGTACGAGCAGTACTTC,CASSEGRRGPYEQYF
-,-,TRBV29-1,TRBJ1-4,TGCAGCGTTGCTGGGTCTAATGAAAAACTGTTTTTT,CSVAGSNEKLFF
-,-,TRBV11-2,TRBJ1-2,TGTGCCAGCAGCTTAGTCGGCCAGGGCTTAGAAGCTAACTATGGCTACACCTTC,CASSLVGQGLEANYGYTF
-,few,TRBV30,TRBJ1-2,TGTGCCTGGACAGGCTACTATGGCTACACCTTC,CAWTGYYGYTF
-,many,TRBV3-1,TRBJ2-3,TGTGCCAGCAGCCAAGACCAGGGGAGCACAGATACGCAGTATTTT,CASSQDQGSTDTQYF
TRBD2,-,TRBV20-1,TRBJ2-1,TGCAGTGCTAGAAGGGGCGGGGGGTTCAAGTCCTCCTACAATGAGCAGTTCTTC,CSARRGGGFKSSYNEQFF
-,once,TRBV2,TRBJ1-6,TGTGCCAGCAGTATCGGGGTAACAGGTTCACCCCTCCACTTT,CASSIGVTGSPLHF
-,few,TRBV5-4,TRBJ2-1,TGTGCCAGCAGCTTGGGATTCCATGAGCAGTTCTTC,CASSLGFHEQFF
-,-,TRBV21-1,TRBJ1-5,TGTGCCAGCAGCAAATCCAGGGGAAATCAGCCCCAGCATTTT,CASSKSRGNQPQHF
TRBD2,-,TRBV10-3,TRBJ2-2,TGTGCCATCAGTCGGAGTTCGGGGGGGGGCTGGACCACCGGGGAGCTGTTTTTT,CAISRSSGGGWTTGELFF
-,-,TRBV30,TRBJ1-1,TGTGCCTGGGATACAGGGTCGAACACTGAAGCTTTCTTT,CAWDTGSNTEAFF
TRBD1,few,TRBV10-3,TRBJ2-3,TGTGCCATCAGTGACGGGACAGATTTTGATACGCAGTATTTT,CAISDGTDFDTQYF
TRBD1,once,TRBV6-6,TRBJ2-2,TGTGCCATTCGGCGTGAGACAGGGGGTATCGGGGAGCTGTTTTTT,CAIRRETGGIGELFF
-,-,TRBV7-9,TRBJ2-5,TGTGCCAGCAGCTTAAAGCTAGAAGAGACCCAGTACTTC,CASSLKLEETQYF
-,few,TRBV5-1,TRBJ2-3,TGCGCCAGCAGCTTGGAGGGCAGGTACACAGATACGCAGTATTTT,CASSLEGRYTDTQYF
-,few,TRBV4-2,TRBJ1-5,TGTGCCAGCAGCCAAGAGACAAATAGCAATCAGCCCCAGCATTTT,CASSQETNSNQPQHF
TRBD1,-,TRBV20-1,TRBJ1-6,TGCAGTGCTAGAGTGCAGGGGGGTATATTTAGTAGTTCACCCCTCCACTTT,CSARVQGGIFSSSPLHF
-,-,TRBV20-1,TRBJ2-7,TGCAGTGCTCCTGCGTCGACCTCCTACGAGCAGTACTTC,CSAPASTSYEQYF
-,-,TRBV20-1,TRBJ2-1,TGCAGTGCTAGATCGGCGTCCCCAGGGAATGAGCAGTTCTTC,CSARSASPGNEQFF
-,few,TRBV7-2,TRBJ2-6,TGTGCCAGCAGCTTCACAGGGCTGGGGGCCAACGTCCTGACTTTC,CASSFTGLGANVLTF
TRBD1,-,TRBV20-1,TRBJ1-2,TGCAGTGCTAGGGGTTCCGACAGGGGCTATGGCTACACCTTC,CSARGSDRGYGYTF
-,-,TRBV7-2,TRBJ2-7,TGTGCCAGCAGCTTCCCGGGGCCCGGCGGCTCCGAGCAGTACTTC,CASSFPGPGGSEQYF
TRBD1,-,TRBV12-3/TRBV12-4,TRBJ1-4,TGTGCCAGCAGTTCATTCAGGGGGAGGTTTCTGTTTTTT,CASSSFRGRFLFF
-,-,TRBV12-3/TRBV12-4,TRBJ2-3,TGTGCCAGCAGCCAACGGACAGAGACTGGGACGCAGTATTTT,CASSQRTETGTQYF
TRBD2,-,TRBV12-3/TRBV12-4,TRBJ2-3,TGTGCCAGCAGTCTCCCCGGGGGGGTCACAGATACGCAGTATTTT,CASSLPGGVTDTQYF
TRBD2,few,TRBV20-1,TRBJ2-3,TGCAGTGCTAGAGGCTACCTAGCGGGGGTTAGCACAGATACGCAGTATTTT,CSARGYLAGVSTDTQYF
-,-,TRBV6-5,TRBJ2-7,TGTGCCAGCAGGACAGACAGGAGCTACGAGCAGTACTTC,CASRTDRSYEQYF